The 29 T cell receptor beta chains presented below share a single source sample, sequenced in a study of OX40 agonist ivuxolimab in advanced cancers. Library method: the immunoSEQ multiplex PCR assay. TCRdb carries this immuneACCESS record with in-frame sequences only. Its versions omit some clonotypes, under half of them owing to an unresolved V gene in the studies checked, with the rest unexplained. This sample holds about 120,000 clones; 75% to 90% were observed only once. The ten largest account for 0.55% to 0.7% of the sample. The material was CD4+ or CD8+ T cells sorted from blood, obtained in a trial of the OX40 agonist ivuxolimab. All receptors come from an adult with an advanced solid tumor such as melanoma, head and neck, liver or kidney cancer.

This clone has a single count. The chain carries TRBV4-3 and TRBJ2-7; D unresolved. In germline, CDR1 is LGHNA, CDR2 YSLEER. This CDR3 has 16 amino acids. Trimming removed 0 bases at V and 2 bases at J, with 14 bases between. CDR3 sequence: CASSQEGSAGPYEQYF. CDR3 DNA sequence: TGCGCCAGCAGCCAAGAAGGGTCTGCAGGTCCCTACGAGCAGTACTTC.

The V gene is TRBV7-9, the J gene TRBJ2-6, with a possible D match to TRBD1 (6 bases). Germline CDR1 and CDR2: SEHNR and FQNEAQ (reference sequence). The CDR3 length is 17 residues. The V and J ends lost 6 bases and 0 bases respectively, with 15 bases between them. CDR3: CASRFTQGPSGANVLTF. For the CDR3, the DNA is TGTGCCAGCAGGTTTACACAGGGCCCCTCTGGGGCCAACGTCCTGACTTTC.

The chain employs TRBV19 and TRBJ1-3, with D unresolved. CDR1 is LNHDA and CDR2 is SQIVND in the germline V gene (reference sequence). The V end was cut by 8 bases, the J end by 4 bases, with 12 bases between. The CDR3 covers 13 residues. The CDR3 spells CASASRVGNTIYF. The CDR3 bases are TGTGCCAGTGCCAGCCGGGTAGGAAACACCATATATTTT.

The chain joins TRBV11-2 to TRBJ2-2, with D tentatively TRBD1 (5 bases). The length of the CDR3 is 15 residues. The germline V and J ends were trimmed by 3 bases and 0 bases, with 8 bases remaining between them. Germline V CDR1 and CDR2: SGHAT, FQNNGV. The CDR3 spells CASSFLGPNTGELFF. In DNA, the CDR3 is TGTGCCAGCAGCTTCCTGGGGCCGAACACCGGGGAGCTGTTTTTT.

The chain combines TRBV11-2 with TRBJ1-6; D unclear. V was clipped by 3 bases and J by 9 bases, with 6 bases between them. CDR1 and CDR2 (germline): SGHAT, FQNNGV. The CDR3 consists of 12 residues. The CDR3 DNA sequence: TGTGCCAGCAGCTTGATGGGTTCACCCCTCCACTTT. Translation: CASSLMGSPLHF.

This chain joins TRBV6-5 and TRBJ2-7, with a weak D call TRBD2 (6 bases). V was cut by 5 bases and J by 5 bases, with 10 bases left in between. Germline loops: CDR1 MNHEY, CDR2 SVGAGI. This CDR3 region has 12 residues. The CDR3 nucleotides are TGTGCCAGCAGTCGGACTATCGACGAGCAGTACTTC. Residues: CASSRTIDEQYF.

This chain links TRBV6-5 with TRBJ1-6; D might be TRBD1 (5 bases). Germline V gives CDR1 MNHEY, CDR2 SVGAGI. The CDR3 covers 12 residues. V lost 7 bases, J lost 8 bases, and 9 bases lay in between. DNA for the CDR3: TGTGCCAGCAAAGAAGGGGATTCACCCCTCCACTTT. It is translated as CASKEGDSPLHF.

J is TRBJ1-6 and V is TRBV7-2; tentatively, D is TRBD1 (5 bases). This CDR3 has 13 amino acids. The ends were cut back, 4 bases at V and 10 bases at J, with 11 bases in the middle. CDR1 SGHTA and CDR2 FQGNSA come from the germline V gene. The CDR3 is CASSSQVISPLHF. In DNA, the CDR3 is TGTGCCAGCAGCTCACAGGTGATCTCACCCCTCCACTTT.

CDR3 loop: CSVGFRGEKLFF. The CDR3 nucleotides are TGCAGCGTCGGATTCAGGGGTGAAAAACTGTTTTTT. The chain uses TRBV29-1 and TRBJ1-4; TRBD1 is a possible D gene (6 bases). CDR1 is SQVTM and CDR2 is ANQGSEA in the germline V gene. V was cut by 6 bases and J by 7 bases, with 12 bases left in between. The CDR3 is 12 residues long.

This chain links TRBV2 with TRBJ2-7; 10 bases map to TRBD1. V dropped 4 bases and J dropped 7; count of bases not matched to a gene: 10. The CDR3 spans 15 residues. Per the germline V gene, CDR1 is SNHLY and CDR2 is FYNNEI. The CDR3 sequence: CASSGGTGETVEQYF. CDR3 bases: TGTGCCAGCAGTGGAGGGACAGGGGAAACGGTTGAGCAGTACTTC. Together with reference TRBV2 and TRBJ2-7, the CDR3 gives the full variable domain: EPEVTQTPSHQVTQMGQEVILRCVPISNHLYFYWYRQILGQKVEFLVSFYNNEISEKSEIFDDQFSVERPDGSNFTLKIRSTKLEDSAMYFCASSGGTGETVEQYFGPGTRLTVT.

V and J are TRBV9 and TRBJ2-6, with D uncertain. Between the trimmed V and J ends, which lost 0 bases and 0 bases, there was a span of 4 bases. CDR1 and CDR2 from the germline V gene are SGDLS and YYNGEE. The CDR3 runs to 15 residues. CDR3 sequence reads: CASSVGSSGANVLTF. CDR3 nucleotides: TGTGCCAGCAGCGTAGGATCCTCTGGGGCCAACGTCCTGACTTTC.

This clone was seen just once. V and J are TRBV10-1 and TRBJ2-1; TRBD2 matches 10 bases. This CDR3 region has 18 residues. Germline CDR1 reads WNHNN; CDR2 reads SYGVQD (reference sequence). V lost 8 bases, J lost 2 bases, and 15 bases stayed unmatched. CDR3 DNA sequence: TGCGCCAGCCCTCCCCAGCGGGGGGGCAGAAGAACCTACAATGAGCAGTTCTTC. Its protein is CASPPQRGGRRTYNEQFF.

CDR3 sequence reads: CASSFRNQPQHF. The DNA for the CDR3 is TGTGCCAGCAGTTTTCGCAATCAGCCCCAGCATTTT. This chain joins TRBV27 and TRBJ1-5; no firm D call. This CDR3 comprises 12 residues. The germline V and J ends were trimmed by 3 bases and 2 bases, with 2 bases remaining between them. Germline values: CDR1 MNHEY, CDR2 SMNVEV (reference sequence).

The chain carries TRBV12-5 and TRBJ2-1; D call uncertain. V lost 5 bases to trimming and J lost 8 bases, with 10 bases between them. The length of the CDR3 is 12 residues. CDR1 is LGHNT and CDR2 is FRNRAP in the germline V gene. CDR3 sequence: CASGIGEYEQFF. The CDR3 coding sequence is TGTGCTAGTGGTATCGGCGAATATGAGCAGTTCTTC. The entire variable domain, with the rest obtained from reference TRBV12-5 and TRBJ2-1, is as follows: DARVTQTPRHKVTEMGQEVTMRCQPILGHNTVFWYRQTMMQGLELLAYFRNRAPLDDSGMPKDRFSAEMPDATLATLKIQPSEPRDSAVYFCASGIGEYEQFFGPGTRLTVL.

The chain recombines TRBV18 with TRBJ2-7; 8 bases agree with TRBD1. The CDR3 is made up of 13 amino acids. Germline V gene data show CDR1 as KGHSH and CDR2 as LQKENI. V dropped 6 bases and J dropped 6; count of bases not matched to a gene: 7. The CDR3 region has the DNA TGTGCCAGCTCCGTGGACAGGGCAGGCGAGCAGTACTTC. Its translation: CASSVDRAGEQYF.

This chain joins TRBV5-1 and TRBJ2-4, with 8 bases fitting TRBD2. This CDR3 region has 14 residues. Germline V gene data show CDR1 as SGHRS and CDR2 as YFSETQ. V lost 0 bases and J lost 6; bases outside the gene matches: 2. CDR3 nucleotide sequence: TGCGCCAGCAGCTTGGCCGGGGGGGCAAACATTCAGTACTTC. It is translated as CASSLAGGANIQYF.

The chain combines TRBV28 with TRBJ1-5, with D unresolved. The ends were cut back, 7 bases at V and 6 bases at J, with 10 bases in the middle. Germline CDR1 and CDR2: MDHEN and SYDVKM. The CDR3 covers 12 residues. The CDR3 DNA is TGTGCCAGCACTAGTGCAGGTCAGCCCCAGCATTTT. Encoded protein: CASTSAGQPQHF.

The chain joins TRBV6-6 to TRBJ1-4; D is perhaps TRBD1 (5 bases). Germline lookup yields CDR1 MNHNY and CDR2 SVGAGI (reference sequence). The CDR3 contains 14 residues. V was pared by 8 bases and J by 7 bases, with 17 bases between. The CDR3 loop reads CASSSAGKSEKLFF. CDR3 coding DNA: TGTGCCAGCTCTTCGGCAGGGAAGAGTGAAAAACTGTTTTTT.

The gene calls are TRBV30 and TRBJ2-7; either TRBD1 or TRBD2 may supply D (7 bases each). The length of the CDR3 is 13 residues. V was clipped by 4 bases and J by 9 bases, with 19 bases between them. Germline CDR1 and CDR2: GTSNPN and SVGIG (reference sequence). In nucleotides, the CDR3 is TGTGCCTGGAAATCACAGGGGAGGGGGCTGCAGTACTTC. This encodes CAWKSQGRGLQYF.

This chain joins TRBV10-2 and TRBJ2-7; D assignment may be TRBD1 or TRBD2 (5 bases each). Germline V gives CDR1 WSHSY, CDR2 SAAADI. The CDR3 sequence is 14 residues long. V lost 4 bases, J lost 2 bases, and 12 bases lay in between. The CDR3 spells CASSAGRQTYEQYF. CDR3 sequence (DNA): TGCGCCAGCAGTGCGGGGCGTCAGACCTACGAGCAGTACTTC.

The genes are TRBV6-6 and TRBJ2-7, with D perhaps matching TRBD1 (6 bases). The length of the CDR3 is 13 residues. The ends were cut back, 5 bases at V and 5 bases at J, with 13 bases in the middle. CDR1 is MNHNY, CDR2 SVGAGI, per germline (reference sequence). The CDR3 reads CASSQQGINEQYF. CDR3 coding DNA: TGTGCCAGCAGTCAACAGGGCATAAACGAGCAGTACTTC.

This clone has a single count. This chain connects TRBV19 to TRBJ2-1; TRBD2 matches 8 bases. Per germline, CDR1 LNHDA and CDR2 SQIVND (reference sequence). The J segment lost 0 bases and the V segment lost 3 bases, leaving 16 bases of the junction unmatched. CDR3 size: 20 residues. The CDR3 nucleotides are TGTGCCAGTAGTATCTCCCGGCCTAGCGGGTACCCTAGCTCCTACAATGAGCAGTTCTTC. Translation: CASSISRPSGYPSSYNEQFF.

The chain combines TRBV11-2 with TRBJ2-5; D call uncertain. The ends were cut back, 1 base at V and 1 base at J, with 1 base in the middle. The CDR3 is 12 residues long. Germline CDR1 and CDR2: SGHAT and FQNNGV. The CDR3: CASSLVQETQYF. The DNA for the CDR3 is TGTGCCAGCAGCTTAGTCCAAGAGACCCAGTACTTC. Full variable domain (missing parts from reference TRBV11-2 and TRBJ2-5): EAGVAQSPRYKIIEKRQSVAFWCNPISGHATLYWYQQILGQGPKLLIQFQNNGVVDDSQLPKDRFSAERLKGVDSTLKIQPAKLEDSAVYLCASSLVQETQYFGPGTRLLVL.

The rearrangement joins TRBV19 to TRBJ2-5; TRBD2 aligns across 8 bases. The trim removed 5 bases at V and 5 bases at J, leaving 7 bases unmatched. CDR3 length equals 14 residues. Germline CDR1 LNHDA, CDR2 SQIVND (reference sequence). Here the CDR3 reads CASSPRGGQETQYF. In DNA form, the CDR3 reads TGTGCCAGTAGTCCTCGGGGGGGCCAGGAGACCCAGTACTTC.

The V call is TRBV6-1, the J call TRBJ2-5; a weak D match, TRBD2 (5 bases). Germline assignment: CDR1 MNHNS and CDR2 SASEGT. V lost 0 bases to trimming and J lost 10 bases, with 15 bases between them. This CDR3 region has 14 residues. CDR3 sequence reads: CASSEAPSSRDQYF. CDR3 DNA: TGTGCCAGCAGTGAAGCGCCCAGCTCCCGGGACCAGTACTTC.

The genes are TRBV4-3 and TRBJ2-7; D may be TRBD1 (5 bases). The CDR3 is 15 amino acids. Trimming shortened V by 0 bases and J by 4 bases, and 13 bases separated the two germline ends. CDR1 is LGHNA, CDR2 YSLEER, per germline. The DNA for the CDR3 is TGCGCCAGCAGCCAAGACGGTCAGGGTGGTTACGAGCAGTACTTC. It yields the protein CASSQDGQGGYEQYF.

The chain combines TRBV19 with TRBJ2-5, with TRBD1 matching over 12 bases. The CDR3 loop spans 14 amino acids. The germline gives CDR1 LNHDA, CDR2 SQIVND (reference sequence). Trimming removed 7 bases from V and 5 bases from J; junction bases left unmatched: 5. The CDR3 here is CASMGQGAVETQYF. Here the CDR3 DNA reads TGTGCCAGTATGGGACAGGGGGCAGTTGAGACCCAGTACTTC. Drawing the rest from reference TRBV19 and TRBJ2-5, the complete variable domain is DGGITQSPKYLFRKEGQNVTLSCEQNLNHDAMYWYRQDPGQGLRLIYYSQIVNDFQKGDIAEGYSVSREKKESFPLTVTSAQKNPTAFYLCASMGQGAVETQYFGPGTRLLVL.

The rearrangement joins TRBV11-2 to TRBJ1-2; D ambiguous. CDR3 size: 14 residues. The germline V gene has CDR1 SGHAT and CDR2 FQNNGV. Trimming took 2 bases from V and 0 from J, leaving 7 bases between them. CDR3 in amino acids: CASSLLISNYGYTF. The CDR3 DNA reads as TGTGCCAGCAGCTTACTTATTTCTAACTATGGCTACACCTTC.

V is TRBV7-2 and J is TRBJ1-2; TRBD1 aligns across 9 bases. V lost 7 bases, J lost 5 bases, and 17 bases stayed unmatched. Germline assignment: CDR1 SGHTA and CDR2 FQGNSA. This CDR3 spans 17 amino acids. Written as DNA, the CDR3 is TGTGCCAGCACCTCCCTCGGGGGACAGGGTTTAGGATATGGCTACACCTTC. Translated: CASTSLGGQGLGYGYTF.